The source of this T cell receptor beta chain is a study of T-cell reconstitution after alpha-beta-depleted transplantation in children. Germline lookup yields CDR1 SGDLS and CDR2 YYNGEE. V shed 4 bases and J shed 0 bases, with 14 bases lying between them. The CDR3 runs 16 residues. A TCRbeta library incorporating unique molecular identifiers was prepared. TCRdb reprocessed the PCR reads via MiXCR and lists one record per CDR3 protein. The sample holds approximately 340,000 distinct CDR3 sequences, about a tenth seen once. The sequence was obtained from a human donor who donated a stem cell graft to a child with acute lymphoblastic leukemia. The V call is TRBV9, the J call TRBJ2-1; either TRBD1 or TRBD2 may supply D (5 bases each). This material consisted of PBMCs from the stem cell graft donor, taken from the stem cell graft. The CDR3 here is CASSPRGLDSYNEQFF. CDR3 DNA sequence: TGTGCCAGCAGCCCGAGGGGTCTCGACTCCTACAATGAGCAGTTCTTC.